The rows below give T cell receptor beta chains drawn from one sample of a study of type 1 regulatory T cells. TCRdb recomputed calls from the reads with MiXCR, one row per CDR3 protein. The data contain more than 4,000 distinct CDR3 sequences, over 25% of them singletons. No antigens are known for them. The material sequenced was cultured type 1 regulatory T (Tr1) cells, either the whole culture or a sorted fraction (not recorded which). These receptors all come from a human donor in good health. Each CDR3 is given with its conserved first and last residue. The order of the fields is D gene, J gene, clone size, V gene, CDR3 DNA, CDR3 protein. The D gene is left open where the match is weak. Only part of the rows carry a size: once, few, many, or a class if the clone is expanded.

TRBD1 TRBJ2-3 few TRBV7-6 TGTGTCAGCAGCCTCCGTGGGGACAGGTCTTCAGATACGCAGTATTTT CVSSLRGDRSSDTQYF
- TRBJ1-5 many TRBV12-3/TRBV12-4 TGTGCCAGCAGTTTTGTGGTCAGAAATCAGCCCCAGCATTTT CASSFVVRNQPQHF
TRBD1 TRBJ1-2 - TRBV10-3 TGTGCCATCAGTGAGTCAAGACAGGGGATCTATGGCTACACCTTC CAISESRQGIYGYTF
- TRBJ1-3 few TRBV6-6 TGTGCTACCCGGAAGGGGACCTCTGGAAACACCATATATTTT CATRKGTSGNTIYF
TRBD1 TRBJ2-1 - TRBV5-6 TGTGCCAGCAGCCCCCGAAGGGACAGTGAGCAGTTCTTC CASSPRRDSEQFF
TRBD2 TRBJ2-5 few TRBV7-8 TGTGCCAGCAGCTCGAGGGAGGGGCAAGAGACCCAGTACTTC CASSSREGQETQYF
TRBD1 TRBJ2-6 - TRBV4-3 TGCGCCAGCAGCCGAGGGACAGGGGGTTCTGGGGCCAACGTCCTGACTTTC CASSRGTGGSGANVLTF
- TRBJ1-6 medium-sized TRBV2 TGTGCCAGCAGTCAACTAAAATTATATAATTCACCCCTCCACTTT CASSQLKLYNSPLHF
- TRBJ2-2 - TRBV20-1 TGCAGTGCTTCCCTGATGGGGGGGCTGAACACCGGGGAGCTGTTTTTT CSASLMGGLNTGELFF
- TRBJ2-7 few TRBV19 TGTGCCAGTAGTATTGATCCTCAGGCCAGGCTGGCCGAGCAGTACTTC CASSIDPQARLAEQYF
- TRBJ1-2 few TRBV30 TGTGCCTGGAGTTTTACAGGTGACTATGGCTACACCTTC CAWSFTGDYGYTF
- TRBJ1-5 - TRBV7-8 TGTGCCAGCAGCCTCATTACACCGACTCGTAAGGGGGGCAATCAGCCCCAGCATTTT CASSLITPTRKGGNQPQHF
- TRBJ2-5 - TRBV4-2 TGTGCCAGCAGCCAGGGGGGCAACCAAGAGACCCAGTACTTC CASSQGGNQETQYF
TRBD1 TRBJ1-4 - TRBV6-6 TGTGCCAGTAACAGGGGATCTGATGAAAAACTGTTTTTT CASNRGSDEKLFF
- TRBJ1-5 few TRBV19 TGTGCCAGTAGTATAGTTGGGGGCCTCATCAATCAGCCCCAGCATTTT CASSIVGGLINQPQHF
TRBD1 TRBJ1-2 - TRBV10-3 TGTGCCAGCCAGTCCTATTCCCCGACAGGGGGCGCGAATGGCTACACCTTC CASQSYSPTGGANGYTF
TRBD1 TRBJ2-7 few TRBV28 TGTGCCAGCTGCCTGGGACAGGCAATCTCCTACGAGCAGTACTTC CASCLGQAISYEQYF
- TRBJ1-2 few TRBV6-1 TGTGCCACCACTCTGGGAGACGTTAACTATGGCTACACCTTC CATTLGDVNYGYTF
- TRBJ1-4 - TRBV4-1 TGCGCCAGCAGCCAAGTAGCCCTTGACGGGGGCAATGAAAAACTGTTTTTT CASSQVALDGGNEKLFF
- TRBJ2-2 - TRBV19 TGTGCCAGTCTCTCACGAGGGAGCACCGGGGAGCTGTTTTTT CASLSRGSTGELFF
- TRBJ2-7 large TRBV7-8 TGTGCCAGCAGCTCGGGACCCCGTGAGCAGTACTTC CASSSGPREQYF
TRBD2 TRBJ2-1 few TRBV11-2 TGTGCCAGCAGCTTAGTTCCGGGGGGGTACAATGAGCAGTTCTTC CASSLVPGGYNEQFF
TRBD1 TRBJ2-7 once TRBV2 TGTGCCAGCAGGCGGGGACAGGGGGTCTACGAGCAGTACTTC CASRRGQGVYEQYF
TRBD1 TRBJ1-1 medium-sized TRBV2 TGTGCCAGCTCGCTTCAGGGGGCGCGGGTCACTGAAGCTTTCTTT CASSLQGARVTEAFF
- TRBJ2-7 - TRBV19 TGTGCCAGTAGTATAAGGAATGCCGGGCGAGACGAGCAGTACTTC CASSIRNAGRDEQYF
- TRBJ1-2 many TRBV5-5 TGTGCCAGCAGCGCCCTCGACGGGAACTATGGCTACACCTTC CASSALDGNYGYTF
TRBD2 TRBJ2-1 - TRBV6-2/TRBV6-3 TGTGCCAGCAGTTCACTCCGTCTAGCGGGGGGGTCGTATGAGCAGTTCTTC CASSSLRLAGGSYEQFF
TRBD2 TRBJ2-1 - TRBV24-1 TGTGCCACCAGTGATGTCGGGGGGACCGGGAATGAGCGGTTCTTC CATSDVGGTGNERFF
- TRBJ2-7 few TRBV20-1 TGCAGTGCTAGTACTGGAGCGTTCTACGAGCAGTACTTC CSASTGAFYEQYF